What follows are 23 T cell receptor beta chains derived from one specimen sequenced in a study of cytomegalovirus exposure and HLA in healthy donors. Primers for the PCR totalled 60 Vbeta and 13 Jbeta. Clones were read by immunoSEQ multiplex PCR, and TCRdb kept only the in-frame ones, dropping some. The data hold some 130,000 clones, with around three quarters observed a single time. Sequenced: PBMCs. These receptors were collected from a man aged 18 to 30 in good health and CMV-seronegative.

V and J are TRBV28 and TRBJ2-7; 9 bases align to TRBD2. Trimming cost V 7 bases and J 3 bases; bases outside gene matches: 7. Looked up from germline, CDR1 is MDHEN and CDR2 is SYDVKM. The CDR3 extends over 14 amino acids. CDR3 in amino acids: CASTIAGVSYEQYF. The CDR3 DNA is TGTGCCAGCACCATAGCGGGAGTTAGCTACGAGCAGTACTTC. The full variable domain, with the rest looked up from reference TRBV28 and TRBJ2-7, is DVKVTQSSRYLVKRTGEKVFLECVQDMDHENMFWYRQDPGLGLRLIYFSYDVKMKEKGDIPEGYSVSREKKERFSLILESASTNQTSMYLCASTIAGVSYEQYFGPGTRLTVT.

The chain employs TRBV18 and TRBJ1-1; D call uncertain. Germline values: CDR1 KGHSH, CDR2 LQKENI. This CDR3 comprises 16 residues. V lost 3 bases, J lost 2 bases, and 16 bases lay in between. The CDR3 spells CASSPQLGLINTEAFF. Written as DNA, the CDR3 is TGTGCCAGCTCACCCCAATTAGGACTGATCAACACTGAAGCTTTCTTT.

The chain links TRBV5-1 to TRBJ2-7, with TRBD1 matching 7 bases. Germline V CDR1 and CDR2: SGHRS, YFSETQ. V shed 5 bases, J shed 0 bases, and the junction held 8 bases outside the gene matches. The CDR3 contains 15 residues. CDR3 region: CASSSGQESSYEQYF. CDR3 coding DNA: TGCGCCAGCAGTTCCGGACAGGAGAGCTCCTACGAGCAGTACTTC.

The chain's CDR3 is CASSVAGGLNNEQFF. Written as DNA, the CDR3 is TGCGCCAGCAGCGTCGCGGGAGGGCTGAACAATGAGCAGTTCTTC. The chain combines TRBV5-1 with TRBJ2-1, with 9 bases matching TRBD2. Germline trimming cut 4 bases from V and 5 bases from J; bases unmatched to any gene: 7. In germline, CDR1 is SGHRS, CDR2 YFSETQ. The CDR3 is 15 residues long.

The chain recombines TRBV27 with TRBJ2-3; D uncertain. CDR1 MNHEY and CDR2 SMNVEV come from the germline V gene (reference sequence). The CDR3 consists of 12 residues. V was pared by 5 bases and J by 5 bases, with 8 bases between. This CDR3 is CASSNILDTQYF. DNA of the CDR3: TGTGCCAGCAGTAATATCTTAGATACGCAGTATTTT.

The rearrangement joins TRBV6-5 to TRBJ2-7, with D maybe TRBD2 (5 bases). Trimming shortened V by 0 bases and J by 3 bases, and 12 bases separated the two germline ends. The CDR3 extends over 15 amino acids. The V gene's germline CDR1 is MNHEY and CDR2 SVGAGI. CDR3 in DNA: TGTGCCAGCAGTTACTCTGCGGGTTCTGACTACGAGCAGTACTTC. This codes for CASSYSAGSDYEQYF.

The J gene is TRBJ1-5, the V gene TRBV25-1, with D unresolved. The CDR3 runs 14 residues. Germline values: CDR1 MGHDK, CDR2 SYGVNS. The V end was cut by 8 bases, the J end by 2 bases, with 13 bases between. The CDR3 coding sequence is TGTGCCAGCTCCTCCTATGAGGGCAATCAGCCCCAGCATTTT. Translation gives CASSSYEGNQPQHF. Looking up the rest from reference TRBV25-1 and TRBJ1-5 gives the full variable domain: EADIYQTPRYLVIGTGKKITLECSQTMGHDKMYWYQQDPGMELHLIHYSYGVNSTEKGDLSSESTVSRIRTEHFPLTLESARPSHTSQYLCASSSYEGNQPQHFGDGTRLSIL.

This chain uses TRBV30 with TRBJ1-2; 8 positions match TRBD1. Germline loops: CDR1 GTSNPN, CDR2 SVGIG (reference sequence). The length of the CDR3 is 13 residues. Losses at the gene ends were 2 bases for V and 6 bases for J; bases not matched to a gene: 5. In DNA form, the CDR3 reads TGTGCCTGGAGTAGGACAGGGAGGGATGGCTACACCTTC. Its protein product is CAWSRTGRDGYTF.

The V gene is TRBV27, the J gene TRBJ1-1; the D is unclear. Germline V gives CDR1 MNHEY, CDR2 SMNVEV (reference sequence). Trimming removed 0 bases from V and 5 bases from J, with 10 bases in between. The CDR3 consists of 14 residues. For the CDR3, the DNA is TGTGCCAGCAGTTTATCGTCGGTTGTAACTGAAGCTTTCTTT. The encoded protein is CASSLSSVVTEAFF.

In regard to this clone: The sample contains more than one DNA sequence encoding this CDR3. The gene calls are TRBV5-1 and TRBJ2-3; 8 bases are a match to TRBD2. The CDR3 is made up of 17 amino acids. Germline V gene data show CDR1 as SGHRS and CDR2 as YFSETQ. Unmatched junction bases numbered 13, after V lost 3 bases and J lost 4 bases. The DNA for the CDR3 is TGCGCCAGCAGCTCCTTCACCAGCGGGAGTTCACCAGATACGCAGTATTTT. It yields the protein CASSSFTSGSSPDTQYF. The entire variable domain, with the rest obtained from reference TRBV5-1 and TRBJ2-3, is as follows: KAGVTQTPRYLIKTRGQQVTLSCSPISGHRSVSWYQQTPGQGLQFLFEYFSETQRNKGNFPGRFSGRQFSNSRSEMNVSTLELGDSALYLCASSSFTSGSSPDTQYFGPGTRLTVL.

V and J are TRBV2 and TRBJ1-5; D unresolved. Trimming took off 7 bases at V and 0 bases at J, with 7 bases between the two ends. The germline CDR1 and CDR2 sequences are SNHLY and FYNNEI. This CDR3 has 13 residues. The CDR3 bases are TGTGCCAGCAAAATCTATAGCAATCAGCCCCAGCATTTT. It encodes CASKIYSNQPQHF.

The chain links TRBV19 to TRBJ1-5, with 9 bases fitting TRBD1. With 2 bases clipped from V and 4 bases from J, the junction kept 18 bases outside the gene matches. CDR3 length equals 20 residues. The V gene's germline CDR1 is LNHDA and CDR2 SQIVND (reference sequence). In nucleotides, the CDR3 is TGTGCCAGTAGTATAAAAACACTTTCCGGGACAGGGTCCCTTAATCAGCCCCAGCATTTT. Its translation: CASSIKTLSGTGSLNQPQHF.

The chain uses TRBV21-1 and TRBJ2-7; the table's D call of TRBD1 was not tested on the DNA. TRBV21-1 is a recognized pseudogene. The CDR3 has 14 residues. CDR3 nucleotides: TGTGCCAGCAGCAGACAGGGGAGCTCCTACGAGCAGTACGTC. Encoded protein: CASSRQGSSYEQYV.

This sequence joins TRBV5-1 and TRBJ2-5, with D perhaps matching TRBD2 (6 bases). Trimming stripped 2 bases from V and 5 bases from J, with 13 bases between. The CDR3 totals 14 residues. From germline, CDR1 is SGHRS and CDR2 YFSETQ. CDR3 amino acids: CASSFSAGNETQYF. The CDR3 bases are TGCGCCAGCAGCTTTTCTGCGGGGAACGAGACCCAGTACTTC.

The chain couples TRBV5-1 to TRBJ2-5; D perhaps matches TRBD2 (6 bases). The CDR3 consists of 13 residues. Trimming shortened V by 5 bases and J by 4 bases, and 12 bases separated the two germline ends. Germline V CDR1 and CDR2: SGHRS, YFSETQ. The CDR3 protein is CASRDGGTETQYF. The CDR3 DNA reads as TGCGCCAGCAGGGATGGCGGGACAGAGACCCAGTACTTC.

This rearrangement joins TRBV29-1 to TRBJ1-2; 7 nucleotides align to TRBD1. This CDR3 has 14 amino acids. Trimming cost V 4 bases and J 2 bases; bases outside gene matches: 7. Germline-derived CDR1 and CDR2 are SQVTM and ANQGSEA. CDR3 loop: CSVGPPQGNYGYTF. DNA of the CDR3: TGCAGCGTTGGGCCCCCACAGGGGAACTATGGCTACACCTTC. Drawing the rest from reference TRBV29-1 and TRBJ1-2, the complete variable domain is SAVISQKPSRDICQRGTSLTIQCQVDSQVTMMFWYRQQPGQSLTLIATANQGSEATYESGFVIDKFPISRPNLTFSTLTVSNMSPEDSSIYLCSVGPPQGNYGYTFGSGTRLTVV.

The chain joins TRBV7-9 to TRBJ2-1; D possibly corresponds to TRBD2 (7 bases). V was pared by 5 bases and J by 2 bases, with 16 bases between. Germline CDR1 and CDR2: SEHNR and FQNEAQ (reference sequence). This CDR3 has 16 amino acids. The CDR3 nucleotides read TGTGCCAGCAGCCCAAATGGGCGGGGGCCCTACAATGAGCAGTTCTTC. This gives the protein CASSPNGRGPYNEQFF.

The chain uses TRBV28 and TRBJ2-7, with D possibly matching TRBD1 (5 bases). The CDR3 extends over 13 amino acids. V was trimmed by 2 bases and J by 12 bases, leaving 17 bases between them. CDR1 is MDHEN, CDR2 SYDVKM, per germline. The CDR3 region is CASSLALQGLTYF. The CDR3 DNA reads as TGTGCCAGCAGTTTAGCTCTTCAGGGATTGACGTACTTC.

The CDR3 nucleotides read TGTGCCAGTAGTATTAGTAATCGGGAGCAGTTCTTC. Its protein is CASSISNREQFF. The chain is built from TRBV19 and TRBJ2-1; unclear D gene. V dropped 3 bases and J dropped 10 bases, with 10 bases sitting between them. This CDR3 region has 12 residues. CDR1 and CDR2 (germline): LNHDA, SQIVND (reference sequence).

In regard to this clone: An end of the junction does not agree with germline; a read error may underlie this. J is TRBJ2-7 and V is TRBV7-9; D ambiguous. The CDR3 runs to 12 residues. Germline CDR1 is SEHNR and CDR2 is FQNEAQ (reference sequence). This CDR3 is CSSSEPSKEVYF. CDR3 DNA sequence: TGTTCCAGCAGCGAACCTAGTAAAGAGGTGTACTTC.

This clone has only one observation. This chain connects TRBV7-2 to TRBJ2-7; 7 bases line up with TRBD1. CDR1 and CDR2 (germline): SGHTA, FQGNSA. The CDR3 spans 13 residues. The V segment lost 7 bases and the J segment 0 bases; nucleotides outside the gene matches: 3. CDR3 loop: CASKTGNSYEQYF. The DNA of the CDR3 is TGTGCCAGCAAGACAGGGAACTCCTACGAGCAGTACTTC. Together with reference TRBV7-2 and TRBJ2-7, the CDR3 gives the full variable domain: GAGVSQSPSNKVTEKGKDVELRCDPISGHTALYWYRQSLGQGLEFLIYFQGNSAPDKSGLPSDRFSAERTGGSVSTLTIQRTQQEDSAVYLCASKTGNSYEQYFGPGTRLTVT.

This chain connects TRBV10-2 to TRBJ1-1; 8 bases agree with TRBD1. CDR1 and CDR2 (germline): WSHSY, SAAADI. The CDR3 extends over 14 amino acids. The V gene end was trimmed by 4 bases and the J gene end by 4 bases; junction bases not matched to a gene: 5. The CDR3 loop is CASSGQGLSTEAFF. CDR3 nucleotide sequence: TGCGCCAGCAGTGGACAGGGGTTGAGCACTGAAGCTTTCTTT.

The V gene is TRBV5-1, the J gene TRBJ1-1, with 9 positions matching TRBD1. The junction had 1 base not matched to a gene; V was cut back by 0 bases and J by 1 base. The CDR3 has 15 amino acids. Germline values: CDR1 SGHRS, CDR2 YFSETQ. For the CDR3, the DNA is TGCGCCAGCAGCTTGGCGGGACAGGGGAACACTGAAGCTTTCTTT. Its translation is CASSLAGQGNTEAFF.